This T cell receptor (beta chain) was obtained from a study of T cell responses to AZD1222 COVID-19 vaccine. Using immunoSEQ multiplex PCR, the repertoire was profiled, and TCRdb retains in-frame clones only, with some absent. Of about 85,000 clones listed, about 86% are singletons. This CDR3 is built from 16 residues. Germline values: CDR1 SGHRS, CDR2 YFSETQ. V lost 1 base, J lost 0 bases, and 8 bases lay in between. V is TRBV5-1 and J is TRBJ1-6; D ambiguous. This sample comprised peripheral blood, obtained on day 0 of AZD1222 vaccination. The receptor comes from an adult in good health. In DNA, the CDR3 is TGCGCCAGCAGCTTGATTGGGAGCTCCTATAATTCACCCCTCCACTTT. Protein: CASSLIGSSYNSPLHF.